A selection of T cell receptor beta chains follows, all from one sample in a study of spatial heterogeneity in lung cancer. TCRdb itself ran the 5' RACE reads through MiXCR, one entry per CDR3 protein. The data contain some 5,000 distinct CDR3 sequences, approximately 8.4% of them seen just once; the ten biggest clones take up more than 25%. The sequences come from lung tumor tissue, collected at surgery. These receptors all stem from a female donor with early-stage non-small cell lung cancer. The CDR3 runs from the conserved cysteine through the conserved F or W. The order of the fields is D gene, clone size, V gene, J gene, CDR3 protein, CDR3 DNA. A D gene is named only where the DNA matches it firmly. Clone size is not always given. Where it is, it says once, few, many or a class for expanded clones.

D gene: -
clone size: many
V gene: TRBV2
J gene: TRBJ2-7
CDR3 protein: CASRRDGTGYEQYF
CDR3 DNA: TGTGCCAGCAGGAGGGACGGGACGGGTTACGAGCAGTACTTC

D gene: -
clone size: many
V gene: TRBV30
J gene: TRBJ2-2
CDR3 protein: CAWSLGGGELFF
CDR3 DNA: TGTGCCTGGAGCCTAGGGGGCGGGGAGCTGTTTTTT

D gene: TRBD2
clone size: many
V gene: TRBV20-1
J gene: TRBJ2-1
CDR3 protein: CSARAHSWAGGANNEQFF
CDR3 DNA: TGCAGTGCTAGAGCCCATTCCTGGGCGGGGGGTGCGAACAATGAGCAGTTCTTC

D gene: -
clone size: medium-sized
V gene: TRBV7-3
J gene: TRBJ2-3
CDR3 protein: CASSFPSGGTDTQYF
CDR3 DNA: TGTGCCAGCAGCTTCCCTTCGGGAGGCACAGATACGCAGTATTTT

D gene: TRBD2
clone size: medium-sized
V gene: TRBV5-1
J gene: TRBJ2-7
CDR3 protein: CASSWGTSGTSTYEQYF
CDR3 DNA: TGCGCCAGCAGCTGGGGGACTAGCGGGACTTCCACCTACGAGCAGTACTTC

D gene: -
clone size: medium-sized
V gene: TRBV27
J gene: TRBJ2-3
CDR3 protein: CASASTSGVTDTQYF
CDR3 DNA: TGTGCCAGCGCCTCTACTAGTGGGGTGACAGATACGCAGTATTTT

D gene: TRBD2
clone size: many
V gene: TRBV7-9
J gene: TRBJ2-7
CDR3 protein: CASQTSGANEQYF
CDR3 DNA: TGTGCCAGCCAGACTAGCGGGGCTAACGAGCAGTACTTC

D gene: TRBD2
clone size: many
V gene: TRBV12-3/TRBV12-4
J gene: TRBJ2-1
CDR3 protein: CASSLGRGGSYNEQFF
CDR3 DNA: TGTGCCAGCAGTTTAGGACGCGGGGGCTCCTACAATGAGCAGTTCTTC

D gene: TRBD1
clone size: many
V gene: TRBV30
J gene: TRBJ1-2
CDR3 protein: CAWNPTWGQGYTF
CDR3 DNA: TGTGCCTGGAACCCCACCTGGGGACAGGGCTACACCTTC

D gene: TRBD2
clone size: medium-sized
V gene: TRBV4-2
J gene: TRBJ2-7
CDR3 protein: CASSQIAGPGYEQYF
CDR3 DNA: TGTGCCAGCAGCCAGATAGCGGGCCCTGGGTACGAGCAGTACTTC

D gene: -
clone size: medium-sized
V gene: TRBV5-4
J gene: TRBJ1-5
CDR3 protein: CASSLEPGGDQPQHF
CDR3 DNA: TGTGCCAGCAGCTTGGAACCTGGAGGGGATCAGCCCCAGCATTTT

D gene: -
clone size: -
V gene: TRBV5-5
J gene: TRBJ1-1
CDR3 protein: CASSLNALLNTEAFF
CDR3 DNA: TGTGCCAGCAGCTTAAACGCCCTATTGAACACTGAAGCTTTCTTT

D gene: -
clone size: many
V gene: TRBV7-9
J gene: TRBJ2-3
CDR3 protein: CASRYGTGYTDTQYF
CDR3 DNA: TGTGCCAGCAGGTACGGGACTGGCTACACAGATACGCAGTATTTT

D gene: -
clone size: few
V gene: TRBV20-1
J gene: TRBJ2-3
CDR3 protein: CSARGAGAADTQYF
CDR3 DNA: TGCAGTGCTAGAGGGGCAGGGGCCGCAGATACGCAGTATTTT

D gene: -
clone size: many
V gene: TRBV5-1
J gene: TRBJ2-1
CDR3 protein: CASSLDPSFDDEQFF
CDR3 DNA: TGCGCCAGCAGCTTGGACCCTAGTTTCGACGATGAGCAGTTCTTC

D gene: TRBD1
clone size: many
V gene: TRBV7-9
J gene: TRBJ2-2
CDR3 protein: CASSSQGAHTGELFF
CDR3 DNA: TGTGCCAGCAGCTCTCAGGGGGCGCACACCGGGGAGCTGTTTTTT

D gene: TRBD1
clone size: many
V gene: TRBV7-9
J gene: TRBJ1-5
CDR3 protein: CASSLGTGGHQPQHF
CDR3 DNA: TGTGCCAGCAGCCTAGGGACAGGGGGACATCAGCCCCAGCATTTT

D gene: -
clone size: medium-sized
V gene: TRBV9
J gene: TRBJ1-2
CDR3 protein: CASSVDRSQYGYTF
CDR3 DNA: TGTGCCAGCAGCGTAGACCGTAGTCAATATGGCTACACCTTC

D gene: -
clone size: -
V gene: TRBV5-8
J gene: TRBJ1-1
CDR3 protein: CASSLIRGYTEAFF
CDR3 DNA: TGTGCCAGCAGCCTCATCCGGGGATACACTGAAGCTTTCTTT

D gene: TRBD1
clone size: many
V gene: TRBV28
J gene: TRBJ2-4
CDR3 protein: CASSSPRGPGTKNIQYF
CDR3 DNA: TGTGCCAGCAGTTCCCCTAGGGGGCCTGGGACCAAAAACATTCAGTACTTC

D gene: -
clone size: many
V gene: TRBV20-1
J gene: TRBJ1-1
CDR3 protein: CSASGQLNTEAFF
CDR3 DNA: TGCAGTGCTAGTGGACAATTGAACACTGAAGCTTTCTTT

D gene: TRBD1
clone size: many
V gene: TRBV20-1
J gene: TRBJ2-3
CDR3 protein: CSARSRGTGVIGLGDDTQYF
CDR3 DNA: TGCAGTGCTAGATCTCGAGGGACAGGCGTGATTGGTCTAGGAGATGATACGCAGTATTTT

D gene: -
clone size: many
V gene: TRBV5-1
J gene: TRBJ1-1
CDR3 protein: CASSLNAVGRGNTEAFF
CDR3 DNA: TGCGCCAGCAGCTTGAACGCGGTCGGACGAGGGAACACTGAAGCTTTCTTT

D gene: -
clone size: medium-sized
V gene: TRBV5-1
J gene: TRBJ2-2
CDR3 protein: CASWGAGVTGELFF
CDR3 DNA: TGCGCCAGCTGGGGCGCAGGGGTCACCGGGGAGCTGTTTTTT

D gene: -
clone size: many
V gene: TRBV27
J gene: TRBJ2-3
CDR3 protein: CASSLSNGWTQYF
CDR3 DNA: TGTGCCAGCAGTTTATCGAACGGTTGGACGCAGTATTTT

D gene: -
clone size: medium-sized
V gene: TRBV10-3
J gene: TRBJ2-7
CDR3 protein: CAISGGSYEQYF
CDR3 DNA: TGTGCCATCAGTGGGGGCTCCTACGAGCAGTACTTC

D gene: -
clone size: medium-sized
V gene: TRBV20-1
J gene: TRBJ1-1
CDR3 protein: CSARGAAGNTEAFF
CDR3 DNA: TGCAGTGCTAGAGGGGCGGCAGGGAACACTGAAGCTTTCTTT

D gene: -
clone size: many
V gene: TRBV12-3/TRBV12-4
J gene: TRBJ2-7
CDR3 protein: CASSLVTGRGRVYEQYF
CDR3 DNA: TGTGCCAGCAGTTTAGTGACAGGGCGCGGGAGAGTCTACGAGCAGTACTTC

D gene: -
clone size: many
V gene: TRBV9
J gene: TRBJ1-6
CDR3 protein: CASSVQGQPPLHF
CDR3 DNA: TGTGCCAGCAGCGTACAGGGGCAGCCTCCCCTCCACTTT

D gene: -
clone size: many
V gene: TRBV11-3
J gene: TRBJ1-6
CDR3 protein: CASSPPGDNNSPLHF
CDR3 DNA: TGTGCCAGCAGCCCCCCAGGGGACAATAATTCACCCCTCCACTTT

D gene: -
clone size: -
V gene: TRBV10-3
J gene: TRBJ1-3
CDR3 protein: CAISEGGGSGNTIYF
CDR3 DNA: TGTGCCATCAGTGAAGGCGGAGGCTCTGGAAACACCATATATTTT

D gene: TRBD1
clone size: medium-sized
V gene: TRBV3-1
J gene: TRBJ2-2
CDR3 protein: CASSAGNRGNTGELFF
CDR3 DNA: TGTGCCAGCAGCGCCGGTAACAGGGGGAACACCGGGGAGCTGTTTTTT

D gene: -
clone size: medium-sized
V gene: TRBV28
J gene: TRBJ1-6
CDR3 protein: CASSTHGTGSPLHF
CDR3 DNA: TGTGCCAGCAGTACACACGGGACCGGATCACCCCTCCACTTT

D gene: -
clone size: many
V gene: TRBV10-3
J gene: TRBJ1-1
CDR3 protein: CAISRPGATEAFF
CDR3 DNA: TGTGCCATCAGTCGACCAGGGGCGACTGAAGCTTTCTTT

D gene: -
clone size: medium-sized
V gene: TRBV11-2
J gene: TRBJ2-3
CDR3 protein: CASSLGLGGTDTQYF
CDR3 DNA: TGTGCCAGCAGCTTAGGTCTAGGAGGCACAGATACGCAGTATTTT

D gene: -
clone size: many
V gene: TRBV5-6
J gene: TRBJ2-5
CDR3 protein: CASSLRGGLQETQYF
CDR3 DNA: TGTGCCAGCAGCTTGCGGGGAGGACTCCAAGAGACCCAGTACTTC

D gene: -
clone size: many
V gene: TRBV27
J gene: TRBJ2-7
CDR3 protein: CASSLAPRSYEQYF
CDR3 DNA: TGTGCCAGCAGTTTAGCCCCCAGGTCCTACGAGCAGTACTTC

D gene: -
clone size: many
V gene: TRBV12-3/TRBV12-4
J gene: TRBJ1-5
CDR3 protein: CASQGNNQPQHF
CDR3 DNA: TGTGCCAGCCAGGGGAACAATCAGCCCCAGCATTTT

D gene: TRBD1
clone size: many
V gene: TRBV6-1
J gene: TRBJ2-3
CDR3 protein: CASRDRGTQYF
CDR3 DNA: TGTGCCAGCAGGGACAGGGGGACGCAGTATTTT

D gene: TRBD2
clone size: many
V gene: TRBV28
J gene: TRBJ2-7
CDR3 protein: CASSSPSSGSSQQYF
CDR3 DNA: TGTGCCAGCAGTTCCCCGTCTAGCGGGAGTAGCCAGCAGTACTTC

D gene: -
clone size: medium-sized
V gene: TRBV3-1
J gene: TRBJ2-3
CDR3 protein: CASSQDVGGPTDTQYF
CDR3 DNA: TGTGCCAGCAGCCAAGATGTAGGGGGGCCCACAGATACGCAGTATTTT

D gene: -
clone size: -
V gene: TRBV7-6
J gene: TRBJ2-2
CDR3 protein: CASSLGASMLAPGELFF
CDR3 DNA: TGTGCCAGCAGCTTAGGAGCCTCTATGCTAGCCCCCGGGGAGCTGTTTTTT

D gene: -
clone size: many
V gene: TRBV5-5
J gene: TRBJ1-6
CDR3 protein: CASSLEGRRDSPLHF
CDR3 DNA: TGTGCCAGCAGCTTGGAAGGGCGCCGGGATTCACCCCTCCACTTT

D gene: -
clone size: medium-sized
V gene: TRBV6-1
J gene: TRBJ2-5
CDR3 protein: CASSEGVWDQETQYF
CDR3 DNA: TGTGCCAGCAGTGAAGGCGTGTGGGACCAAGAGACCCAGTACTTC

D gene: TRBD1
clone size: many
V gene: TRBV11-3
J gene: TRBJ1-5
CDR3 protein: CASSQGGGDQPQHF
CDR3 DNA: TGTGCCAGCAGCCAGGGGGGAGGGGATCAGCCCCAGCATTTT

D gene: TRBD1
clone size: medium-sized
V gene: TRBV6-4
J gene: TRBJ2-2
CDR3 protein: CASSDLGQGAANTGELFF
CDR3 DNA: TGTGCCAGCAGTGACTTAGGACAGGGCGCCGCGAACACCGGGGAGCTGTTTTTT

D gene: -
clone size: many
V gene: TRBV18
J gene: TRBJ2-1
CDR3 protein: CASSPAQTSGEQFF
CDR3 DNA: TGTGCCAGCTCACCTGCACAGACCTCTGGCGAGCAGTTCTTC